A single sample is the source of the 13 T cell receptor beta chains below, sequenced in a study of blood T cell repertoires in COVID-19. TCRdb's table, derived via immunoSEQ multiplex PCR, lists solely in-frame clones and lacks some. The data hold about 280,000 clones, with more than 85% observed a single time. The sequenced material came from peripheral blood. These receptors came from a man in his forties with acute or convalescent COVID-19.

V usage is TRBV27 and J usage is TRBJ2-7; the D is unclear. The CDR3 contains 13 residues. V gave up 2 bases and J gave up 2 bases, with 7 bases separating them. Germline CDR1 is MNHEY and CDR2 is SMNVEV (reference sequence). The CDR3 region is CASSLTLAYEQYF. For the CDR3, the DNA is TGTGCCAGCAGTTTAACCCTAGCCTACGAGCAGTACTTC.

The genes are TRBV28 and TRBJ1-1; no clear D gene. CDR3 length: 12 residues. Germline V lookup: CDR1 MDHEN, CDR2 SYDVKM. Deletions cut 7 bases from V and 5 bases from J, with 11 bases between. CDR3 in amino acids: CASILRGTEAFF. CDR3 coding DNA: TGTGCCAGCATCTTACGAGGGACTGAAGCTTTCTTT.

V gene TRBV12-5 combines with J gene TRBJ2-7; TRBD2 aligns across 11 bases. Germline lookup yields CDR1 LGHNT and CDR2 FRNRAP. The J segment lost 2 bases and the V segment lost 5 bases, leaving 2 bases of the junction unmatched. The CDR3 is 14 amino acids. For the CDR3, the DNA is TGTGCTAGTGGTGCGGGACTAGCGGCCTACGAGCAGTACTTC. It specifies CASGAGLAAYEQYF.

V and J are TRBV24-1 and TRBJ1-1; 9 positions agree with TRBD1. V dropped 5 bases and J dropped 5; count of bases not matched to a gene: 11. Germline CDR1 is KGHDR and CDR2 is SFDVKD. CDR3 length equals 16 residues. The CDR3 here is CATSAGGNRGLTEAFF. The CDR3 nucleotides are TGTGCCACCAGTGCCGGGGGGAACAGGGGGCTTACTGAAGCTTTCTTT.

This clone showed up just a few times. A read error may produce the germline difference seen at one junction end. The chain uses TRBV18 and TRBJ1-4, with D maybe TRBD1 (5 bases). Germline V gene sequence: CDR1 KGHSH, CDR2 LQKENI. The CDR3 sequence is 16 residues long. This chain's CDR3 is CASSPLGGPGNEKLFF. In nucleotides, the CDR3 is TGTGCCAGCTCTCCACTCGGGGGACCGGGTAATGAAAAACTGTTTTTT.

This chain connects TRBV14 to TRBJ1-2; perhaps TRBD1 as D (5 bases). The CDR3 consists of 15 residues. V lost 1 base and J 4 bases, leaving 13 bases between the germline ends. Germline CDR1 SGHDN, CDR2 FVKESK. The CDR3 here is CASSQVGAPSYGYTF. The CDR3 DNA follows: TGTGCCAGCAGCCAAGTTGGGGCCCCGAGCTATGGCTACACCTTC.

This clone was counted once. The chain combines TRBV14 with TRBJ1-2; D call uncertain. The CDR3 is 15 amino acids. CDR1 is SGHDN, CDR2 FVKESK, per germline. Between the trimmed V and J ends, which lost 0 bases and 0 bases, there was a span of 8 bases. This chain's CDR3 is CASSQDLTPNYGYTF. As DNA, the CDR3 is TGTGCCAGCAGCCAAGACCTAACCCCTAACTATGGCTACACCTTC.

This chain links TRBV4-1 with TRBJ1-5, with TRBD1 identical over 7 bases. Germline V gives CDR1 MGHRA, CDR2 YSYEKL. With 3 bases clipped from V and 4 bases from J, the junction kept 6 bases outside the gene matches. This CDR3 is 15 amino acids long. The CDR3 loop is CASSQTGTVNQPQHF. The CDR3, as DNA: TGCGCCAGCAGCCAGACCGGGACAGTAAATCAGCCCCAGCATTTT.

The chain uses TRBV24-1 and TRBJ2-1; D call uncertain. With 9 bases removed from V and 0 bases from J, the gap between germline ends came to 5 bases. The germline V gene has CDR1 KGHDR and CDR2 SFDVKD. The CDR3 length is 12 residues. The CDR3 loop is CATSSSYNEQFF. In nucleotides, the CDR3 is TGTGCCACCTCCAGCTCCTACAATGAGCAGTTCTTC.

This sequence joins TRBV5-1 and TRBJ2-2; 9 positions match TRBD1. Per germline, CDR1 SGHRS and CDR2 YFSETQ. With V trimmed by 4 bases and J by 5 bases, 6 bases remained unmatched. The CDR3 extends over 15 amino acids. The CDR3 region has the DNA TGCGCCAGCAGCCTCTTACAGGGGGCGACCGGGGAGCTGTTTTTT. Its protein product is CASSLLQGATGELFF.

CDR3: CASTHRGSFGYTF. The CDR3 DNA reads TGTGCCAGCACCCACCGAGGAAGTTTTGGCTACACCTTC. V gene TRBV6-5 combines with J gene TRBJ1-2; D is ambiguous. Germline loops: CDR1 MNHEY, CDR2 SVGAGI. Trimming removed 7 bases from V and 7 bases from J, with 16 bases in between. The CDR3 runs 13 residues.

The chain links TRBV7-3 to TRBJ1-2; D gene unclear. There are 13 residues in the CDR3. Germline-derived CDR1 and CDR2 are SGHTA and FQGTGA. The V gene lost 2 bases and the J gene lost 8 bases, with 12 bases spanning the gap. The CDR3 region is CASSLGVGTGYTF. Written as DNA, the CDR3 is TGTGCCAGCAGCTTAGGAGTTGGAACAGGCTACACCTTC.

The chain links TRBV12-5 to TRBJ2-3, with a possible D match to TRBD2 (6 bases). The CDR3 consists of 15 residues. Germline V gives CDR1 LGHNT, CDR2 FRNRAP. V was trimmed by 8 bases and J by 0 bases, leaving 15 bases between them. The CDR3 DNA sequence: TGTGCTAGTTCATCAGGGACTGTAAGCACAGATACGCAGTATTTT. Protein sequence: CASSSGTVSTDTQYF.